This entry features one T cell receptor (beta chain) sequence. The sample comes from a study of TIL therapy for anti-PD-1-resistant metastatic lung cancer. This sample's time point: pre-treatment sample, taken before nivolumab and TIL therapy. Tumor tissue came from excised metastases, mostly pleural nodules or supraclavicular lymph nodes. The immunoSEQ assay was v3. This table comes from immunoSEQ multiplex PCR, and its TCRdb copy is limited to in-frame clones, with some not included. The data contain approximately 95,000 clones, roughly two thirds of them seen just once; the ten biggest clones take up about 10%. The CDR3 extends over 14 amino acids. From germline, CDR1 is MNHEY and CDR2 SMNVEV (reference sequence). Trimming removed 3 bases at V and 3 bases at J, with 12 bases between.

This TCR came from a person aged 25 to 79 with non-small cell lung cancer. The chain has TRBV27 and TRBJ2-7; the D gene could be TRBD1 or TRBD2 (5 bases each). The material sequenced was tumor tissue, taken at baseline. In DNA, the CDR3 is TGTGCCAGCAGTTTGACAGCGGTGTTCTACGAGCAGTACTTC. This gives the protein CASSLTAVFYEQYF.